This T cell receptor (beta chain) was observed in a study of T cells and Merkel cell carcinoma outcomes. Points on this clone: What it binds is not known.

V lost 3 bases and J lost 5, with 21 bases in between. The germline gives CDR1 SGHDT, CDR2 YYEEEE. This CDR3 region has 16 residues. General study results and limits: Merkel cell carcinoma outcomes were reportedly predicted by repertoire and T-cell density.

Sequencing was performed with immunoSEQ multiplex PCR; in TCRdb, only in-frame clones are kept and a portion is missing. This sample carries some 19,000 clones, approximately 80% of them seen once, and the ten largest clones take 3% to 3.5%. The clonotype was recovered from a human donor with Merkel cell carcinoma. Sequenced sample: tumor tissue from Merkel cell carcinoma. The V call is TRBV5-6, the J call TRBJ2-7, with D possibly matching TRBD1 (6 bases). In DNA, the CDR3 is TGTGCCAGCAGCTCGGCAGTACAGGGATCGAGCAACGAGCAGTACTTC. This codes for CASSSAVQGSSNEQYF.